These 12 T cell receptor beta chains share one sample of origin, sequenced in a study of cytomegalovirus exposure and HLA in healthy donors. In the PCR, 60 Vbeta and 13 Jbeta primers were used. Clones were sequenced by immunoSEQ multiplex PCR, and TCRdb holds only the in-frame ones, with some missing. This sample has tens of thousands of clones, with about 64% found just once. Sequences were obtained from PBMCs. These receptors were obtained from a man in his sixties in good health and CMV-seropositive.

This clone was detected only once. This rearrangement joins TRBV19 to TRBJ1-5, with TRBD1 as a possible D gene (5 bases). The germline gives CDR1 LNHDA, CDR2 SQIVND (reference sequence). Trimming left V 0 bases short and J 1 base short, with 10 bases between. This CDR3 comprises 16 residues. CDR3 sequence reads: CASSIEGHPSNQPQHF. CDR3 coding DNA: TGTGCCAGTAGTATAGAAGGACACCCAAGCAATCAGCCCCAGCATTTT.

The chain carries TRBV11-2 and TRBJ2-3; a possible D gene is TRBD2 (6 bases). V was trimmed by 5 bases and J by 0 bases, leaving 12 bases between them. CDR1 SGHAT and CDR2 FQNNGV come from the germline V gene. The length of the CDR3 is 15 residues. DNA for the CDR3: TGTGCCAGCAGCATCGGGACTCTGAGCACAGATACGCAGTATTTT. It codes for CASSIGTLSTDTQYF.

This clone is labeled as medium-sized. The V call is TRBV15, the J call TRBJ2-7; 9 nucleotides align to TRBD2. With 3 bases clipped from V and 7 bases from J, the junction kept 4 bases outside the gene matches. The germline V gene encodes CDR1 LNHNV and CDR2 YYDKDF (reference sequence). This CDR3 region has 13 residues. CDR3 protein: CATSRVAGEEQYF. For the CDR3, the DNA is TGTGCCACCAGCAGGGTAGCGGGAGAGGAGCAGTACTTC.

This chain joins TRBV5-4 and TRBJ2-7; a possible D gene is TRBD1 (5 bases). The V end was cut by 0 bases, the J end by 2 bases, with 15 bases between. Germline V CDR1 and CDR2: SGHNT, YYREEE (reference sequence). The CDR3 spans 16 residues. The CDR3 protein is CASSLDVGWGPYEQYF. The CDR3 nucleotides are TGTGCCAGCAGCTTGGACGTTGGGTGGGGCCCCTACGAGCAGTACTTC.

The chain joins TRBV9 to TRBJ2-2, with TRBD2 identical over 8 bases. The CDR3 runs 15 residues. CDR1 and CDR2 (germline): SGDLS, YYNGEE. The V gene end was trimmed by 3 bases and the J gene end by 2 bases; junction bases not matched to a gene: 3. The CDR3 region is CASSGLASNTGELFF. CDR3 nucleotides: TGTGCCAGCAGCGGACTAGCGAGTAACACCGGGGAGCTGTTTTTT.

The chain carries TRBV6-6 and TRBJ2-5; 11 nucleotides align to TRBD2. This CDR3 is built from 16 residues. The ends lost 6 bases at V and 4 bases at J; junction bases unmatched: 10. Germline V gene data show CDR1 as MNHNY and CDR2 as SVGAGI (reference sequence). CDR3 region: CASRQQLAGAGETQYF. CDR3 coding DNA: TGTGCCAGCAGGCAACAACTAGCGGGAGCAGGAGAGACCCAGTACTTC.

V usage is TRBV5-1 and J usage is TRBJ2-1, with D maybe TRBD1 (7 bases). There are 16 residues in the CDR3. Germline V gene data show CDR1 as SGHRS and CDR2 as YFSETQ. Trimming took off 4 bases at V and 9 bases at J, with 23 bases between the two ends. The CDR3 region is CASSLTDTAQGGEQFF. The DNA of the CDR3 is TGCGCCAGCAGCCTAACCGACACCGCCCAGGGGGGTGAGCAGTTCTTC.

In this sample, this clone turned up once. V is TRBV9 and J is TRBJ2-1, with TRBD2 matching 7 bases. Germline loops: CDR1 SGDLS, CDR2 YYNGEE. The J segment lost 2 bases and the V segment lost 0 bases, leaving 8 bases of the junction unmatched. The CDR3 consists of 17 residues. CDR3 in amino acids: CASSVEASGSAYNEQFF. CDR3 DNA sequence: TGTGCCAGCAGCGTAGAGGCTAGCGGCTCAGCCTACAATGAGCAGTTCTTC.

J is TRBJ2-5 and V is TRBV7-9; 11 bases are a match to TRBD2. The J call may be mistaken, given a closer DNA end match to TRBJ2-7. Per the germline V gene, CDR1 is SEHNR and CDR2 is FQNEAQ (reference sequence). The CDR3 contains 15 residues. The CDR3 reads CASSSGTSGTYEQYF. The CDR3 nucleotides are TGTGCCAGCAGCTCCGGGACTAGCGGTACCTACGAGCAGTACTTC.

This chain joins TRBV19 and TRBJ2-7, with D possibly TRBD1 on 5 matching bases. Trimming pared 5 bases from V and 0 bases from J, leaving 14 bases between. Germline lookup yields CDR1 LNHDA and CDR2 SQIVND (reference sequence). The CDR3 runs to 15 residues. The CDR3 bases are TGTGCCAGTAGTGCAAGACAGAGGAGCTCCTACGAGCAGTACTTC. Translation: CASSARQRSSYEQYF.

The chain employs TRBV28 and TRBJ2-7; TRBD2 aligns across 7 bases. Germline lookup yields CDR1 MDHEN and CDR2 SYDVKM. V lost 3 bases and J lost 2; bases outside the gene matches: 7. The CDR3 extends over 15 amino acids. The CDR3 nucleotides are TGTGCCAGCAGTTTGTTTAGGCTAGCGGCCTACGAGCAGTACTTC. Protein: CASSLFRLAAYEQYF.

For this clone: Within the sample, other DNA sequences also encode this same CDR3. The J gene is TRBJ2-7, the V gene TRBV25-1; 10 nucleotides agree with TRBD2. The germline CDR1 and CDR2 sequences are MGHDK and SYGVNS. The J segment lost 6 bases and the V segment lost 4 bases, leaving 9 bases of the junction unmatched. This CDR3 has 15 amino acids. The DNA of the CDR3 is TGTGCCAGCAGTGGTGGGGCTAGCGGGAGTCGCGAGCAGTACTTC. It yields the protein CASSGGASGSREQYF.